The source of this T cell receptor (beta chain) is a study of T cells expressing NK-cell markers. At the level of the study: Seven donors tested HCMV-seropositive and one tested seronegative among the eight sequenced.

Looked up from germline, CDR1 is SGHRS and CDR2 is YFSETQ. The CDR3 length is 12 residues. Findings and caveats of the study: Several of the donors also had these clonotypes leading their CD3+CD56-NKG2C+ fraction.

For each CDR3 protein, TCRdb gives one entry from its re-call of the 5' RACE reads, without DNA. There are roughly 390,000 distinct CDR3 sequences in the sample, with about 10% held by the top ten. Note on this clonotype: The antigen is not known.

V and J are TRBV5-1 and TRBJ2-1; TCRdb reports TRBD1, a call that lacks DNA to check it against. The clonotype originates from a woman aged 50 to 60 in good health. The sample taken for sequencing was blood T cells: a sorted CD56 or NKG2C T cell subset, CD4+ or CD8+ T cells, or bulk PBMC T cells (not recorded which). CDR3 in amino acids: CASEGGNNEQFF.